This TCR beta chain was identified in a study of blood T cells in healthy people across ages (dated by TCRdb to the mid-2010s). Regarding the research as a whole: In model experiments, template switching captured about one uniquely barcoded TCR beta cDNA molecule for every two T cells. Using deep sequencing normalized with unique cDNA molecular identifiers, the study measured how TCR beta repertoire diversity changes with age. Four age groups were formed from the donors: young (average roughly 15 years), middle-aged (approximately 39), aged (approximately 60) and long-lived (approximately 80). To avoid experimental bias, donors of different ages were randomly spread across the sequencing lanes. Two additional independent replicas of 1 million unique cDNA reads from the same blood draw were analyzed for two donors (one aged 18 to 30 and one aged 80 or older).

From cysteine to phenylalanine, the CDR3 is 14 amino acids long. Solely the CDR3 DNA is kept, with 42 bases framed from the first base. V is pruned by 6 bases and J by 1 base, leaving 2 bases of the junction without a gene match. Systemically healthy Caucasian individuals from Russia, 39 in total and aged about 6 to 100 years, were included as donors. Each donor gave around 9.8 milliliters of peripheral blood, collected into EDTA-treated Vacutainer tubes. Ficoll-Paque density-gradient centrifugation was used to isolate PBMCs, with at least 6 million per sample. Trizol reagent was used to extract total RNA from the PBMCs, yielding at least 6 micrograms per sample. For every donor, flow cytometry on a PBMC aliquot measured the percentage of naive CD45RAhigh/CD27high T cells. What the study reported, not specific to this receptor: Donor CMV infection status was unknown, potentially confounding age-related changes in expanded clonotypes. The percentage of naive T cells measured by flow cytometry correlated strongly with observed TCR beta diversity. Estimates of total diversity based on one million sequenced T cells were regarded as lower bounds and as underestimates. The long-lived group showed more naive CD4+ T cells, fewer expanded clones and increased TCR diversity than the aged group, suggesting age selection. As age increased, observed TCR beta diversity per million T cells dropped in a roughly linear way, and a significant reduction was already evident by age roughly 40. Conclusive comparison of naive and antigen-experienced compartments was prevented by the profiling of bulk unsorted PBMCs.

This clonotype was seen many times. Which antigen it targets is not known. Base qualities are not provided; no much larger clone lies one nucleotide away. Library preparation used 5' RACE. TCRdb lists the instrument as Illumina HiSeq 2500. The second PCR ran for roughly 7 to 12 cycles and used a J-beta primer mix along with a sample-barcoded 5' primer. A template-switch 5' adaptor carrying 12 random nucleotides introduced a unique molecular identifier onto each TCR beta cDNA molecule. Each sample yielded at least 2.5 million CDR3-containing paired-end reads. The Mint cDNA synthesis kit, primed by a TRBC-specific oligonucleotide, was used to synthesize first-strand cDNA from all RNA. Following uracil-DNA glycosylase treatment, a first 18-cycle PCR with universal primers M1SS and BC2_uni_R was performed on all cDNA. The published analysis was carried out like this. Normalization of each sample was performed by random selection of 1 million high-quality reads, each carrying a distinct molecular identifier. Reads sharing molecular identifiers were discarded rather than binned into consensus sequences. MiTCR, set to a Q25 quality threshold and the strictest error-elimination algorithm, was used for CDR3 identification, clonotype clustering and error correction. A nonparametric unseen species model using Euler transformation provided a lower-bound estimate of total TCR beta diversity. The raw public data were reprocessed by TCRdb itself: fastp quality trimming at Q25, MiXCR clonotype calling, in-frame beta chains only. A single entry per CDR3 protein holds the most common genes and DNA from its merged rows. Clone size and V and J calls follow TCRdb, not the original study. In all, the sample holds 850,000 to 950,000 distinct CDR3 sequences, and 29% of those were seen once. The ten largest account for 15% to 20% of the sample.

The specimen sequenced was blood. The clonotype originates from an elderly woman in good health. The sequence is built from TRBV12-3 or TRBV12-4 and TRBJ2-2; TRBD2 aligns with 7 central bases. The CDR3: CASSWGGNTGELFF. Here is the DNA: TGTGCCAGCAGCTGGGGGGGGAACACCGGGGAGCTGTTTTTT.